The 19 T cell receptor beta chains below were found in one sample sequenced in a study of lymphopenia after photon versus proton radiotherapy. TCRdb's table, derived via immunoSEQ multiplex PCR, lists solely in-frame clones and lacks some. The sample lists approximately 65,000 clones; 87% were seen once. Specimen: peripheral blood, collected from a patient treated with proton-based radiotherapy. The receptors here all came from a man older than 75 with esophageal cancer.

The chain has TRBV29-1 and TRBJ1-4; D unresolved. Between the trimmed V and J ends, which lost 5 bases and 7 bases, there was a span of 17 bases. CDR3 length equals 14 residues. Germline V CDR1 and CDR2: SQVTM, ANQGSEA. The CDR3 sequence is CSVPGYSVGEKLFF. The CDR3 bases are TGCAGCGTTCCCGGCTACTCGGTCGGTGAAAAACTGTTTTTT.

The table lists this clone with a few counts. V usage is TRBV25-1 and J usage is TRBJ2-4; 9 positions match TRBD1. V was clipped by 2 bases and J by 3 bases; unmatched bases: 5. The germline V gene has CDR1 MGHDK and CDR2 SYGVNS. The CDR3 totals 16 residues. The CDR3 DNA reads TGTGCCAGCAGTGAAGTCGGGACAGGGAGCAAAAACATTCAGTACTTC. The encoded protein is CASSEVGTGSKNIQYF.

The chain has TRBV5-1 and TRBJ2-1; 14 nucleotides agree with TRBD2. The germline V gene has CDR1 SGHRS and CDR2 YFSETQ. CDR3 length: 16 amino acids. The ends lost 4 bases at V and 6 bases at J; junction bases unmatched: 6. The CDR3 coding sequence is TGCGCCAGCAGCCGGGCCGGGACTAGCGGGAGCAATGAGCAGTTCTTC. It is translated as CASSRAGTSGSNEQFF.

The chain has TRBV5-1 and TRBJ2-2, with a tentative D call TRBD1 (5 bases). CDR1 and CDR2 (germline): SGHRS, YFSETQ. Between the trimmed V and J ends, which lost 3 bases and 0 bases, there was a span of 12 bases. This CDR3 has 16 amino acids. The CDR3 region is CASSSQTTANTGELFF. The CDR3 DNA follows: TGCGCCAGCAGCTCCCAAACGACAGCGAACACCGGGGAGCTGTTTTTT.

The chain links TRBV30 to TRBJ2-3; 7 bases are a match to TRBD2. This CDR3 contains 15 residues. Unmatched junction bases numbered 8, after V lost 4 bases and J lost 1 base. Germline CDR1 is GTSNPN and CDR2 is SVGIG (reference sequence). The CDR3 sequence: CAWNAGGGGTDTQYF. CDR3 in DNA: TGTGCCTGGAACGCGGGCGGGGGTGGCACAGATACGCAGTATTTT.

CDR3 bases: TGTGCCAGCAGCCCGGACCCAGGGGCTAAAAGCACAGATACGCAGTATTTT. Its translation is CASSPDPGAKSTDTQYF. The chain couples TRBV5-6 to TRBJ2-3; D possibly corresponds to TRBD1 (6 bases). Trimming removed 4 bases at V and 0 bases at J, with 18 bases between. Germline V gene data show CDR1 as SGHDT and CDR2 as YYEEEE. CDR3 length: 17 amino acids.

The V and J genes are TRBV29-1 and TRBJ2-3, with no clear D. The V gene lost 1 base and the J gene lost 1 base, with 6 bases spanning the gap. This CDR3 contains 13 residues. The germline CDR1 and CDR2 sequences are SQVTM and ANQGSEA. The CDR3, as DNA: TGCAGCGTTGAAGCCTCGGGCACAGATACGCAGTATTTT. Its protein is CSVEASGTDTQYF.

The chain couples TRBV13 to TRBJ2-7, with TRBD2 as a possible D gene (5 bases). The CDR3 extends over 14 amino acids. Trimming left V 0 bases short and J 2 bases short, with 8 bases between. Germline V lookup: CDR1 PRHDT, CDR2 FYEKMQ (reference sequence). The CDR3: CASSLGGLTYEQYF. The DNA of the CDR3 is TGTGCCAGCAGCTTAGGAGGACTGACCTACGAGCAGTACTTC. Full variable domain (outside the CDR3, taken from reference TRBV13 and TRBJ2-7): AAGVIQSPRHLIKEKRETATLKCYPIPRHDTVYWYQQGPGQDPQFLISFYEKMQSDKGSIPDRFSAQQFSDYHSELNMSSLELGDSALYFCASSLGGLTYEQYFGPGTRLTVT.

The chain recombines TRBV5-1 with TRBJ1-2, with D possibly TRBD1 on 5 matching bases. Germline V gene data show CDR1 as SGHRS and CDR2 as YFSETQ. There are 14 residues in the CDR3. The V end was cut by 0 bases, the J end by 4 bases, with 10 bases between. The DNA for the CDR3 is TGCGCCAGCAGCTTGGCTACAGGCTCCTATGGCTACACCTTC. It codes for CASSLATGSYGYTF.

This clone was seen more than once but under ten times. Here the CDR3 reads CASSLEGWTGPSPLHF. In DNA, the CDR3 is TGTGCCAGCAGCTTAGAAGGGTGGACAGGCCCTTCACCCCTCCACTTT. The chain recombines TRBV7-9 with TRBJ1-6, with 7 bases matching TRBD1. The germline CDR1 and CDR2 sequences are SEHNR and FQNEAQ (reference sequence). V lost 1 base, J lost 9 bases, and 9 bases stayed unmatched. The CDR3 spans 16 residues.

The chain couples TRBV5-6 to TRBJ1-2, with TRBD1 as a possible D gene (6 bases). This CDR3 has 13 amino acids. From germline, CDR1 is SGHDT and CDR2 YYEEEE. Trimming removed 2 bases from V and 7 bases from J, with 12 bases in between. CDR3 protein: CASSFVARGGYTF. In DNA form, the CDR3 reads TGTGCCAGCAGCTTCGTAGCCAGGGGTGGCTACACCTTC.

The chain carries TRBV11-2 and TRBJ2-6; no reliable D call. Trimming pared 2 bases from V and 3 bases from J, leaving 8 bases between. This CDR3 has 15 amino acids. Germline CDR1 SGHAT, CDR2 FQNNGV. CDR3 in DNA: TGTGCCAGCAGCTTATTTAGCCGTGGGGCCAACGTCCTGACTTTC. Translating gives CASSLFSRGANVLTF. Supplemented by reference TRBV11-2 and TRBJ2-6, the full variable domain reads EAGVAQSPRYKIIEKRQSVAFWCNPISGHATLYWYQQILGQGPKLLIQFQNNGVVDDSQLPKDRFSAERLKGVDSTLKIQPAKLEDSAVYLCASSLFSRGANVLTFGAGSRLTVL.

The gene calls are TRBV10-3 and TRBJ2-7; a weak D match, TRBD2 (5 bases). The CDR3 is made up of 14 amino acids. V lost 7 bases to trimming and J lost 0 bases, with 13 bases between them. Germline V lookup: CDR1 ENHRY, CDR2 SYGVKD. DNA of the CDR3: TGTGCCATCACGGGCAGCGGTAACTCCTACGAGCAGTACTTC. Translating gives CAITGSGNSYEQYF.

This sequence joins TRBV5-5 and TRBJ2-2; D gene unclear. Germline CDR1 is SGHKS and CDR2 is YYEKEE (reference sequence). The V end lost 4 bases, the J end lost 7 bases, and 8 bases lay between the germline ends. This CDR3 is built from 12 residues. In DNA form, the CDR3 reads TGTGCCAGCAGCCGGGCTGGCGGGGAGCTGTTTTTT. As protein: CASSRAGGELFF.

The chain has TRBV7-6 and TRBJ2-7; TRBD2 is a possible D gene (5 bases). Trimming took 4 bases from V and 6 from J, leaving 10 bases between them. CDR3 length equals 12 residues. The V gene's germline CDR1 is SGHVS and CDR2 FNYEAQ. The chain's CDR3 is CASSSDGVEQYF. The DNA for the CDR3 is TGTGCCAGCAGCTCGGACGGGGTCGAGCAGTACTTC.

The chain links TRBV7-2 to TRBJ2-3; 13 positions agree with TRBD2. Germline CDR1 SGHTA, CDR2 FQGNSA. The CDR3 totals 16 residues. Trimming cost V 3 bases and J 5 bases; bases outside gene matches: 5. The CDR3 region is CASSFTSGRAIDTQYF. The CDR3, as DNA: TGTGCCAGCAGCTTTACTAGCGGGAGGGCAATAGATACGCAGTATTTT.

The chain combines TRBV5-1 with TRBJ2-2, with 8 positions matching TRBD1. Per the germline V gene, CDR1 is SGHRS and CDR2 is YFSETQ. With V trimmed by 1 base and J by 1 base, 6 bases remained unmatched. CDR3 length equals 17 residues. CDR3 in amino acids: CASSLSSRGLNTGELFF. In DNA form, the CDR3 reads TGCGCCAGCAGCTTGAGTAGCAGGGGGCTGAACACCGGGGAGCTGTTTTTT. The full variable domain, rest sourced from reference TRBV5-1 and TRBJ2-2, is KAGVTQTPRYLIKTRGQQVTLSCSPISGHRSVSWYQQTPGQGLQFLFEYFSETQRNKGNFPGRFSGRQFSNSRSEMNVSTLELGDSALYLCASSLSSRGLNTGELFFGEGSRLTVL.

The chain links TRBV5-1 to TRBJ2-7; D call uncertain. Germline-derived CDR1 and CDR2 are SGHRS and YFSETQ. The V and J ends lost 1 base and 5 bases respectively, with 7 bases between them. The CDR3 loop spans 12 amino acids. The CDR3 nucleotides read TGCGCCAGCAGCTTGCCGGGTAACGAGCAGTACTTC. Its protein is CASSLPGNEQYF.

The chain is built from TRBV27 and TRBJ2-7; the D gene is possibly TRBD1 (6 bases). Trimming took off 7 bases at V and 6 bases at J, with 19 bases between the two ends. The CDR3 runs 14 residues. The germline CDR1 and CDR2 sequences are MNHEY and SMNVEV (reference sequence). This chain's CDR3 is CASMRPGQSSEQYF. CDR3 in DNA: TGTGCCAGCATGAGACCGGGACAATCTTCCGAGCAGTACTTC.